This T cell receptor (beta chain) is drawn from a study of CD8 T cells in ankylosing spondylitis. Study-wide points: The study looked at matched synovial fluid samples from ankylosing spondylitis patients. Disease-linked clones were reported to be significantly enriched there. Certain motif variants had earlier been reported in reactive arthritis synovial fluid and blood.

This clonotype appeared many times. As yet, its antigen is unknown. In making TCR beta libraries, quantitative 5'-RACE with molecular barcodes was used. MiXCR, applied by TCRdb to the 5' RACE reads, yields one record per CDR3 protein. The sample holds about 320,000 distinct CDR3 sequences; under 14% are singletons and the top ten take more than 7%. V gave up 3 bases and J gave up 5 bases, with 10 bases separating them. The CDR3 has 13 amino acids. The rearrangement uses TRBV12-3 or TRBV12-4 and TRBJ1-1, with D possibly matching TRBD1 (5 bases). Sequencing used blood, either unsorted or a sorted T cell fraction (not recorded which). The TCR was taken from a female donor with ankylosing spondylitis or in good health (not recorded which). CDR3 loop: CASSFARGTEAFF. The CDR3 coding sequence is TGTGCCAGCAGTTTCGCCCGGGGGACTGAAGCTTTCTTT.